A single sample is the source of the 21 T cell receptor beta chains below, sequenced in a study of persistence of HIV-infected CD4 T cells (dated by TCRdb to between 2020 and 2021). TCRbeta repertoires were sequenced from genomic DNA with the immunoSEQ hsTCRB assay version 4 in survey mode. Imported from immuneACCESS, the table was reduced by TCRdb to in-frame sequences with V and J called. These copies leave out some clones; in studies compared against another copy, an unresolved V gene accounts for under half, and the cause of the remainder is not known. Present in this sample are under 55,000 clones, 88% of which were seen just once. 0.4% to 0.5% of the sample comes from the top ten. The treatment or condition label here, explained by the study, means: suppressive antiretroviral therapy. Cells were stimulated with anti-CD3/anti-CD28 magnetic beads as a nonspecific positive control representing the CD4+ T cell repertoire. Responding CD4+ T cells were sorted by upregulation of both CD40 ligand and CD69.

Their recognized antigens are unknown. The specimen was CD4+ T cells sorted from PBMCs after roughly 18-hour stimulation, collected from a patient who received antiretroviral therapy. This sample's cell subset or site label indicates: CD40L+CD69+ CD4 T cells responding to anti-CD3/anti-CD28 beads, representing the overall repertoire. The source is an adult woman with HIV who was CMV-seropositive.

The V gene is TRBV25-1, the J gene TRBJ2-1; D might be TRBD1 (5 bases). The CDR3 has 16 amino acids. CDR1 is MGHDK, CDR2 SYGVNS, per germline. V dropped 6 bases and J dropped 6 bases, with 21 bases sitting between them. CDR3 region: CASRASGISPSNEQFF. CDR3 DNA sequence: TGTGCCAGCAGAGCTTCAGGGATATCGCCATCCAATGAGCAGTTCTTC. Based on the CDR3 plus reference TRBV25-1 and TRBJ2-1, the full variable domain is EADIYQTPRYLVIGTGKKITLECSQTMGHDKMYWYQQDPGMELHLIHYSYGVNSTEKGDLSSESTVSRIRTEHFPLTLESARPSHTSQYLCASRASGISPSNEQFFGPGTRLTVL.

The rearrangement uses TRBV3-1 (or the pseudogene TRBV3-2) and TRBJ1-2; no reliable D call. The CDR3 spans 12 residues. Between the trimmed V and J ends, which lost 2 bases and 7 bases, there was a span of 8 bases. Looked up from germline, CDR1 is LGHDT and CDR2 is YNNKEL (reference sequence). The CDR3 DNA follows: TGTGCCAGCAGCCAACCTCCAGCTGGCTACACCTTC. Translated: CASSQPPAGYTF.

This chain uses TRBV6-1 with TRBJ1-2, with 10 nucleotides matching TRBD1. J gave up 4 bases and V 2 bases, and 10 bases lay outside the gene matches. Germline V gene sequence: CDR1 MNHNS, CDR2 SASEGT. This CDR3 is built from 17 residues. The CDR3: CASSEHSDRGRIYGYTF. The DNA for the CDR3 is TGTGCCAGCAGTGAACATTCCGACAGGGGGCGTATCTATGGCTACACCTTC.

This clone was counted between two and nine times. This chain joins TRBV10-3 and TRBJ1-1; D might be TRBD1 (5 bases). There are 17 residues in the CDR3. CDR1 is ENHRY, CDR2 SYGVKD, per germline. V lost 3 bases to trimming and J lost 4 bases, with 21 bases between them. CDR3 DNA: TGTGCCATCAGTGACCCCGGAGGGGCGCCTAAGGGCACTGAAGCTTTCTTT. This sequence encodes CAISDPGGAPKGTEAFF.

This clone was seen a single time. V is TRBV25-1 and J is TRBJ2-5, with 7 bases fitting TRBD2. Germline values: CDR1 MGHDK, CDR2 SYGVNS. V was clipped by 4 bases and J by 4 bases; unmatched bases: 9. This CDR3 is built from 15 residues. CDR3 residues: CASSGGEGRRETQYF. The CDR3 DNA is TGTGCCAGCAGTGGGGGGGAGGGGCGGCGAGAGACCCAGTACTTC.

The chain is built from TRBV9 and TRBJ1-6; no definite D call. CDR3 size: 15 residues. Germline-derived CDR1 and CDR2 are SGDLS and YYNGEE. V lost 0 bases to trimming and J lost 7 bases, with 11 bases between them. The CDR3 DNA reads as TGTGCCAGCAGCGTAGGCATCTTCCCCAATTCACCCCTCCACTTT. Amino acids: CASSVGIFPNSPLHF.

V and J are TRBV19 and TRBJ2-3; 7 bases line up with TRBD2. The CDR3 is 14 amino acids. Trimming cost V 7 bases and J 2 bases; bases outside gene matches: 6. Per germline, CDR1 LNHDA and CDR2 SQIVND (reference sequence). The CDR3 sequence: CASTLGLNTDTQYF. In nucleotides, the CDR3 is TGTGCCAGTACTCTGGGACTAAACACAGATACGCAGTATTTT.

V usage is TRBV2 and J usage is TRBJ1-2; D gene unclear. V was shortened by 4 bases and J by 2 bases, with 8 bases between the two germline ends. Germline V lookup: CDR1 SNHLY, CDR2 FYNNEI. The CDR3 contains 13 residues. Here the CDR3 reads CASSGNINYGYTF. The DNA of the CDR3 is TGTGCCAGCAGTGGGAACATAAACTATGGCTACACCTTC.

The chain links TRBV14 to TRBJ2-7; D gene uncertain. Germline loops: CDR1 SGHDN, CDR2 FVKESK. This CDR3 has 13 residues. With 4 bases removed from V and 5 bases from J, the gap between germline ends came to 12 bases. CDR3 sequence: CASSRNGWDEQYF. For the CDR3, the DNA is TGTGCCAGCAGCCGGAACGGGTGGGACGAGCAGTACTTC.

The V and J genes are TRBV6-1 and TRBJ2-7; D is perhaps TRBD2 (5 bases). Germline assignment: CDR1 MNHNS and CDR2 SASEGT. CDR3 length equals 14 residues. The V end was cut by 2 bases, the J end by 7 bases, with 15 bases between. The CDR3 DNA reads TGTGCCAGCAGTGAATTGCAGAGGGAGAGGGAGCAGTACTTC. Its protein is CASSELQREREQYF.

The gene calls are TRBV12-3 or TRBV12-4 and TRBJ2-3; D gene unclear. The length of the CDR3 is 12 residues. V was clipped by 7 bases and J by 4 bases, with 9 bases between them. CDR3 in amino acids: CASTPHPDTQYF. In DNA, the CDR3 is TGTGCCAGCACCCCCCATCCAGATACGCAGTATTTT.

V and J are TRBV10-3 and TRBJ1-2, with 8 positions matching TRBD1. Germline assignment: CDR1 ENHRY and CDR2 SYGVKD. The CDR3 runs 13 residues. Unmatched junction bases numbered 8, after V lost 7 bases and J lost 7 bases. In nucleotides, the CDR3 is TGTGCCATCACTCGGGACAGGCCAAGTGGCTACACCTTC. This sequence encodes CAITRDRPSGYTF.

The chain combines TRBV5-1 with TRBJ2-7, with D hard to call. CDR1 and CDR2 (germline): SGHRS, YFSETQ. The CDR3 covers 13 residues. The V end lost 0 bases, the J end lost 2 bases, and 6 bases lay between the germline ends. The CDR3 coding sequence is TGCGCCAGCAGCTTGGACAGAACCTACGAGCAGTACTTC. Protein: CASSLDRTYEQYF.

The chain couples TRBV19 to TRBJ2-5; 10 positions match TRBD2. The CDR3 is 17 amino acids. CDR1 is LNHDA and CDR2 is SQIVND in the germline V gene (reference sequence). With V trimmed by 3 bases and J by 6 bases, 13 bases remained unmatched. CDR3 coding DNA: TGTGCCAGTAGTATTCTAGGTAGCGGGGGGCGCCCGAAGACCCAGTACTTC. Translating gives CASSILGSGGRPKTQYF.

The rearrangement joins TRBV2 to TRBJ1-1; no reliable D call. The V gene's germline CDR1 is SNHLY and CDR2 FYNNEI. The V gene lost 2 bases and the J gene lost 4 bases, with 11 bases spanning the gap. The CDR3 extends over 14 amino acids. This CDR3 reads CASSEFRGVTEAFF. CDR3 nucleotide sequence: TGTGCCAGCAGTGAATTCCGGGGTGTCACTGAAGCTTTCTTT. Complete variable domain (other parts from reference TRBV2 and TRBJ1-1): EPEVTQTPSHQVTQMGQEVILRCVPISNHLYFYWYRQILGQKVEFLVSFYNNEISEKSEIFDDQFSVERPDGSNFTLKIRSTKLEDSAMYFCASSEFRGVTEAFFGQGTRLTVV.

The V gene is TRBV5-1, the J gene TRBJ1-6, with 7 bases lining up with TRBD1. Germline V gene sequence: CDR1 SGHRS, CDR2 YFSETQ. The CDR3 sequence is 17 residues long. Trimming removed 0 bases from V and 0 bases from J; junction bases left unmatched: 3. As DNA, the CDR3 is TGCGCCAGCAGCTTGGCGACAGGGAGCTCCTATAATTCACCCCTCCACTTT. This translates into CASSLATGSSYNSPLHF.

This clone was observed once. The rearrangement joins TRBV15 to TRBJ2-6; perhaps TRBD2 as D (6 bases). The CDR3 is 16 residues long. Per the germline V gene, CDR1 is LNHNV and CDR2 is YYDKDF (reference sequence). Deletions cut 0 bases from V and 2 bases from J, with 8 bases between. The DNA for the CDR3 is TGTGCCACCAGCAGAGACAGGGAGGCTGGGGCCAACGTCCTGACTTTC. Translating it yields CATSRDREAGANVLTF.

This clone was counted once. The rearrangement uses TRBV7-3 and TRBJ1-1; 9 bases line up with TRBD1. The V segment lost 6 bases and the J segment 8 bases; nucleotides outside the gene matches: 7. There are 13 residues in the CDR3. Germline V gene lookup returns CDR1 SGHTA and CDR2 FQGTGA. This CDR3 reads CASSLNRGREAFF. In nucleotides, the CDR3 is TGTGCCAGCAGTCTCAACAGGGGGCGGGAAGCTTTCTTT.

V usage is TRBV18 and J usage is TRBJ2-1; no firm D call. Trimming pared 1 base from V and 7 bases from J, leaving 11 bases between. The CDR3 length is 14 residues. CDR1 is KGHSH and CDR2 is LQKENI in the germline V gene. The DNA for the CDR3 is TGTGCCAGCTCACCACAGTCCCCCGAGAATGAGCAGTTCTTC. It translates to CASSPQSPENEQFF.

The genes are TRBV3-1 (or the pseudogene TRBV3-2) and TRBJ1-2, with a tentative D call TRBD1 (5 bases). CDR1 LGHDT and CDR2 YNNKEL come from the germline V gene (reference sequence). This CDR3 contains 15 residues. Trimming pared 6 bases from V and 3 bases from J, leaving 17 bases between. CDR3 sequence reads: CASSQTDNEYYGYTF. The DNA of the CDR3 is TGTGCCAGCAGTCAGACAGACAACGAGTACTATGGCTACACCTTC.

As concerns this clone: This sample also contains other DNA sequences that code for the same CDR3. The chain combines TRBV12-3 or TRBV12-4 with TRBJ1-1; D gene ambiguous. Trimming left V 1 base short and J 1 base short, with 4 bases between. This CDR3 spans 13 amino acids. The CDR3 loop reads CASSLVGNTEAFF. The CDR3, as DNA: TGTGCCAGCAGTTTAGTGGGGAACACTGAAGCTTTCTTT.